Listed below are T cell receptor beta chains from one sample, sequenced in a study of blood T cells in healthy people across ages. MiXCR was run by TCRdb on the 5' RACE reads, yielding one entry per CDR3 protein. The sample consists of hundreds of thousands of distinct CDR3 sequences, approximately 50% of them appearing once. Specimen: blood. These receptors were collected from a woman in her fifties or sixties in good health. Each CDR3 is given with its conserved first and last residue. D genes are given only for firm matches. Size is omitted from some rows. Given values are once, few, many or a class for expanded clones.

V	J	size	D	DNA	CDR3
TRBV5-1	TRBJ2-7	few	NA	TGCGCCAGCAGCATGGGGCTTGGTCGGTACGAGCAGTACTTC	CASSMGLGRYEQYF
TRBV7-9	TRBJ2-3	many	TRBD2	TGTGCCAGCAGCTTCCCTAGCGGTAGCACAGATACGCAGTATTTT	CASSFPSGSTDTQYF
TRBV5-1	TRBJ2-5	NA	NA	TGCGCCAGCAGCTTGGGGGGACTCCCGATGCAGACCCAGTACTTC	CASSLGGLPMQTQYF
TRBV12-3/TRBV12-4	TRBJ1-1	NA	NA	TGTGCCAGCAGTTCCCCGGACCCCGTGAACACTGAAGCTTTCTTT	CASSSPDPVNTEAFF
TRBV2	TRBJ1-6	NA	NA	TGTGCCAGCAGTGAAGTTGGCAGCAATAATTCACCCCTCCACTTT	CASSEVGSNNSPLHF
TRBV12-3/TRBV12-4	TRBJ2-4	few	NA	TGTGCCAGCAGACGGACGGAGGCCAAAAACATTCAGTACTTC	CASRRTEAKNIQYF
TRBV27	TRBJ2-1	NA	TRBD2	TGTGCCAGCAGTTTAGTGGATAGCGGGACCTACAATGAGCAGTTCTTC	CASSLVDSGTYNEQFF
TRBV5-1	TRBJ2-3	NA	TRBD2	TGTGCCAGCAGCTTGACGGGAGGCTACTCAGATACGCAGTATTTT	CASSLTGGYSDTQYF
TRBV12-3/TRBV12-4	TRBJ2-6	few	TRBD1	TGTGCCAGCAGTCCGGGACAGATCAACGTCCTGACTTTC	CASSPGQINVLTF
TRBV4-3	TRBJ1-2	many	TRBD1	TGCGCCAGCAGCCAATTAGGGACAGGGAATGGCTACACCTTC	CASSQLGTGNGYTF
TRBV28	TRBJ2-7	NA	NA	TGTGCCAGCCGTAGGGGGGGCGGGGACTCCTACGAGCAGTACTTC	CASRRGGGDSYEQYF
TRBV3-1	TRBJ2-7	NA	NA	TGTGCCAGCAGCCAATCCGCAAGGGGAGCGGGCTACGAGCAGTACTTC	CASSQSARGAGYEQYF
TRBV29-1	TRBJ2-3	NA	TRBD2	TGCAGCGCTGGGCCAGCGGGAGGGCCGACAGATACGCAGTATTTT	CSAGPAGGPTDTQYF
TRBV20-1	TRBJ2-3	NA	TRBD2	TGCAGTGCTAGCTCTAGCGGGAGGGCCTCAGATACGCAGTATTTT	CSASSSGRASDTQYF
TRBV7-2	TRBJ2-7	few	TRBD2	TGTGCCAGCAGCTTAGGGGGGACTAGCGTCTACGAGCAGTACTTC	CASSLGGTSVYEQYF
TRBV20-1	TRBJ2-3	NA	TRBD1	TGCAGTGCTAGCCTGGGACAGACCTACACAGATACGCAGTATTTT	CSASLGQTYTDTQYF
TRBV20-1	TRBJ2-1	few	NA	TGCAGTGCTAGAGTCGCGACTATGGATGAGCAGTTCTTC	CSARVATMDEQFF
TRBV6-5	TRBJ2-1	NA	TRBD2	TGTGCCAGCAGTTACCTCGCGGGAGGGGCCTACAATGAGCAGTTCTTC	CASSYLAGGAYNEQFF
TRBV11-3	TRBJ2-7	NA	TRBD2	TGTGCCAGCAGCTTAAAAGGTAGCGGGAGGAACAATGAGCAGTACTTC	CASSLKGSGRNNEQYF
TRBV7-9	TRBJ2-5	NA	NA	TGTGCCAGCAGCGGCATAGAGACCCAGTACTTC	CASSGIETQYF